This T cell receptor beta chain was captured by sequencing in a study of neurological immune-mediated disorders. General study findings and limits: Grouping of repertoires by phylogeny put those of 18 of 34 multiple sclerosis patients into a single related-CDR3 cluster, a possible signature. The level of TCR clonal expansion was highest in patients with HTLV-1-associated myelopathy and lowest in multiple sclerosis, where it fell below the level seen in healthy controls.

Many counts were recorded for this clonotype. Its antigen is as yet unknown. Per germline, CDR1 DFQATT and CDR2 SNEGSKA (reference sequence). The CDR3 extends over 16 amino acids. Trimming removed 2 bases from V and 5 bases from J; junction bases left unmatched: 11. A 10-nucleotide random UMI tagged transcripts in template-switch 5'RACE cDNA synthesis. One entry per CDR3 protein, called by TCRdb with MiXCR from the 5' RACE reads. The table lists about 55,000 distinct CDR3 sequences, roughly 3.8% of them singletons. The clonotype comes from a man in his sixties with multiple sclerosis. The gene calls are TRBV20-1 and TRBJ2-1, with 8 nucleotides matching TRBD2. The sample taken for sequencing was PBMCs. The CDR3 region is CSARRLSSGENNEQFF. The CDR3 nucleotides read TGCAGTGCTAGAAGGTTGAGTAGCGGGGAAAACAATGAGCAGTTCTTC.